The rows below give T cell receptor beta chains drawn from one sample of a study of blood T cell repertoires in COVID-19. Profiled with immunoSEQ multiplex PCR; TCRdb holds only in-frame clones, not every one. The sample records approximately 91,000 clones, about four fifths being singletons. Sequences were obtained from peripheral blood. These TCRs come from a human donor in a cohort sampled during active COVID-19. Both conserved end residues are part of each CDR3. The D gene is left open where the match is weak. Clone size, where shown, is once, few, many, or a class for clones that have expanded.

v_gene: TRBV20-1
d_gene: NA
abundance: NA
j_gene: TRBJ2-3
CDR3aa: CSARVGRQQYF
CDR3nt: TGCAGTGCTAGAGTGGGGCGGCAACAGTATTTT

v_gene: TRBV21-1
d_gene: NA
abundance: NA
j_gene: TRBJ1-1
CDR3aa: CASLSAEAFF
CDR3nt: TGTGCCAGCCTATCGGCTGAAGCTTTCTTT

v_gene: TRBV2
d_gene: TRBD2
abundance: few
j_gene: TRBJ2-2
CDR3aa: CASKGLAMTGELFF
CDR3nt: TGTGCCAGCAAGGGACTAGCGATGACCGGGGAGCTGTTTTTT

v_gene: TRBV6-6
d_gene: TRBD2
abundance: once
j_gene: TRBJ2-7
CDR3aa: CASSLGLAGSYEQYF
CDR3nt: TGTGCCAGCAGCCTGGGACTAGCGGGATCCTACGAGCAGTACTTC

v_gene: TRBV29-1
d_gene: NA
abundance: NA
j_gene: TRBJ1-5
CDR3aa: CSVALGVNQPQHF
CDR3nt: TGCAGCGTTGCGTTAGGGGTGAATCAGCCCCAGCATTTT

v_gene: TRBV2
d_gene: NA
abundance: NA
j_gene: TRBJ1-4
CDR3aa: CASSPLASGREKLFF
CDR3nt: TGTGCCAGCAGTCCCTTAGCGAGCGGACGTGAAAAACTGTTTTTT

v_gene: TRBV28
d_gene: TRBD2
abundance: NA
j_gene: TRBJ2-7
CDR3aa: CASSFPRVAGASEQYF
CDR3nt: TGTGCCAGCAGTTTTCCACGAGTAGCGGGAGCAAGCGAGCAGTACTTC

v_gene: TRBV28
d_gene: TRBD1
abundance: NA
j_gene: TRBJ1-3
CDR3aa: CASNKGQIAWSPGNTIYF
CDR3nt: TGTGCCAGCAACAAGGGACAGATCGCTTGGTCCCCCGGAAACACCATATATTTT

v_gene: TRBV7-2
d_gene: TRBD2
abundance: NA
j_gene: TRBJ2-1
CDR3aa: CARGGTSGKNVRYNEQFF
CDR3nt: TGTGCCAGAGGGGGGACTAGCGGGAAAAATGTTAGGTACAATGAGCAGTTCTTC

v_gene: TRBV16
d_gene: TRBD1
abundance: NA
j_gene: TRBJ1-1
CDR3aa: CASSRDRWTEAFF
CDR3nt: TGTGCCAGCAGCAGGGACAGGTGGACTGAAGCTTTCTTT

v_gene: TRBV11-1
d_gene: TRBD2
abundance: NA
j_gene: TRBJ2-7
CDR3aa: CASSRGGSANEQYF
CDR3nt: TGTGCCAGCAGTCGGGGGGGCAGCGCAAACGAGCAGTACTTC

v_gene: TRBV7-6
d_gene: NA
abundance: few
j_gene: TRBJ2-5
CDR3aa: CASREGYTIAETQYF
CDR3nt: TGTGCCAGCAGAGAAGGTTACACTATCGCTGAGACCCAGTACTTC

v_gene: TRBV18
d_gene: TRBD1
abundance: NA
j_gene: TRBJ1-1
CDR3aa: CASSQQGARTEAFF
CDR3nt: TGTGCCAGCTCGCAACAGGGGGCGCGCACTGAAGCTTTCTTT

v_gene: TRBV28
d_gene: NA
abundance: NA
j_gene: TRBJ2-5
CDR3aa: CASGQGGVRETQYF
CDR3nt: TGTGCCAGCGGCCAAGGCGGTGTCCGAGAGACCCAGTACTTC

v_gene: TRBV18
d_gene: TRBD2
abundance: NA
j_gene: TRBJ2-2
CDR3aa: CATRSREGPGELFF
CDR3nt: TGTGCCACCCGTTCGCGGGAGGGCCCCGGGGAGCTGTTTTTT

v_gene: TRBV3-1/TRBV3-2
d_gene: NA
abundance: NA
j_gene: TRBJ1-1
CDR3aa: CASSQAGNTEAFF
CDR3nt: TGTGCCAGCAGCCAAGCCGGGAACACTGAAGCTTTCTTT

v_gene: TRBV5-5
d_gene: TRBD1
abundance: NA
j_gene: TRBJ1-4
CDR3aa: CASSLAKGANYEKLFF
CDR3nt: TGTGCCAGCAGCTTGGCGAAGGGGGCGAACTACGAAAAACTGTTTTTT

v_gene: TRBV6-5
d_gene: TRBD2
abundance: NA
j_gene: TRBJ2-7
CDR3aa: CASSDSGTSMAEQYF
CDR3nt: TGTGCCAGCAGTGACTCCGGGACTAGCATGGCCGAGCAGTACTTC

v_gene: TRBV28
d_gene: NA
abundance: NA
j_gene: TRBJ2-7
CDR3aa: CASKSREQYF
CDR3nt: TGTGCCAGCAAATCGAGAGAGCAGTACTTC

v_gene: TRBV24-1
d_gene: TRBD1
abundance: NA
j_gene: TRBJ2-5
CDR3aa: CATSDAGQGASGTQYF
CDR3nt: TGTGCCACCAGTGATGCGGGACAGGGGGCCTCGGGGACCCAGTACTTC

v_gene: TRBV2
d_gene: NA
abundance: NA
j_gene: TRBJ2-7
CDR3aa: CASSDPGTYYEQYF
CDR3nt: TGTGCCAGCAGTGATCCCGGGACTTACTACGAGCAGTACTTC